Below, 6 T cell receptor beta chains from the same sample are listed, as sequenced in a study of CD8 T cells in ankylosing spondylitis. Study results and limitations: Seemingly distinctive of ankylosing spondylitis blood was a TCR beta motif formed by eight highly homologous variants.

These receptors have no identified antigens. Via MiXCR, TCRdb re-called the 5' RACE reads, giving one row per CDR3 protein. This table has 700,000 or so distinct CDR3 sequences, 19% appearing once. The sequencing input was blood, either unsorted or a sorted T cell fraction (not recorded which). All receptors derive from a male donor with ankylosing spondylitis.

This clonotype was detected only a few times. The rearrangement joins TRBV20-1 to TRBJ2-7, with D perhaps matching TRBD1 (6 bases). The CDR3 contains 15 residues. The V end lost 5 bases, the J end lost 0 bases, and 17 bases lay between the germline ends. Germline loops: CDR1 DFQATT, CDR2 SNEGSKA (reference sequence). The CDR3 loop is CSALPDRLASYEQYF. The CDR3 nucleotides read TGCAGTGCTTTACCAGACAGGCTCGCCTCCTACGAGCAGTACTTC.

This clonotype has at least ten counts. This chain links TRBV29-1 with TRBJ2-5; D remains unclear. V lost 4 bases and J 4 bases, leaving 10 bases between the germline ends. Germline loops: CDR1 SQVTM, CDR2 ANQGSEA. There are 12 residues in the CDR3. CDR3 DNA: TGCAGCGTTGTCCTGACTGGAGAGACCCAGTACTTC. It encodes CSVVLTGETQYF.

This clonotype was recorded a few times. The CDR3: CASSNRRQTNEKLFF. CDR3 sequence (DNA): TGTGCCAGCAGCAACCGACGGCAAACTAATGAAAAACTGTTTTTT. The chain has TRBV7-2 and TRBJ1-4; D is uncertain. The CDR3 loop spans 15 amino acids. Germline loops: CDR1 SGHTA, CDR2 FQGNSA. Trimming took off 5 bases at V and 1 base at J, with 11 bases between the two ends.

This clonotype was observed a few times. The chain combines TRBV7-8 with TRBJ2-5; possible D gene TRBD2, 5 bases. The CDR3 runs to 14 residues. Trimming pared 3 bases from V and 5 bases from J, leaving 13 bases between. In germline, CDR1 is SGHVS, CDR2 FQNEAQ. CDR3 region: CASSFREMRETQYF. The CDR3, as DNA: TGTGCCAGCAGCTTTAGGGAGATGAGGGAGACCCAGTACTTC.

This chain links TRBV12-3 or TRBV12-4 with TRBJ1-2, with D possibly matching TRBD1 (6 bases). Between the trimmed V and J ends, which lost 6 bases and 7 bases, there was a span of 21 bases. The CDR3 totals 15 residues. CDR3 DNA: TGTGCCAGCAGCGCTACAGGGATTGTATCGGGTGGCTACACCTTC. It codes for CASSATGIVSGGYTF.

The chain carries TRBV7-3 and TRBJ2-3, with 9 positions matching TRBD2. CDR1 is SGHTA and CDR2 is FQGTGA in the germline V gene. The CDR3 is 16 amino acids. The junction had 7 bases not matched to a gene; V was cut back by 5 bases and J by 1 base. The CDR3 is CASSQGASGGTDTQYF. The CDR3 DNA reads TGTGCCAGCAGCCAAGGGGCTAGCGGGGGCACAGATACGCAGTATTTT.